The entry below gives a single TCR beta chain sequence along with its context. These data belong to a study of patients and donors after allogeneic stem cell transplantation. From the RT-PCR reads, TCRdb called clonotypes with MiXCR, one entry per CDR3 protein. In the table there are some 880,000 distinct CDR3 sequences, 15% to 20% of which are singletons. Trimming shortened V by 3 bases and J by 1 base, and 15 bases separated the two germline ends. The CDR3 sequence is 15 residues long. Germline V gene lookup returns CDR1 DFQATT and CDR2 SNEGSKA (reference sequence). The sequence was obtained from a human donor who was either an allogeneic HSCT recipient or a stem cell or donor lymphocyte infusion donor (not recorded which). It is not recorded whose cells these are; they may come from a transplant donor. The chain combines TRBV20-1 with TRBJ1-1, with D perhaps matching TRBD1 (6 bases). Sample: blood, either unsorted or a sorted T cell fraction (not recorded which). The CDR3 DNA reads TGCAGTGCTAGCAGGGACACCCGAAGGAACACTGAAGCTTTCTTT. Protein sequence: CSASRDTRRNTEAFF.